This T cell receptor beta chain was recorded in a study of CD8+ T cells in alopecia areata (dated 2018 in TCRdb). Looking at the study overall: Treated patients were enrolled in an open-label pilot trial of oral tofacitinib at 5 to 10 mg twice daily for moderate-to-severe alopecia areata. Patients stayed on tofacitinib for 6 to 18 months and then had 6 months of follow-up off drug so that delayed response and recurrence could be assessed. In treated patients, disease severity was measured using the SALT score, which gives the percentage of scalp surface area affected. High-throughput TCRbeta sequencing was used to examine T cell clonal expansion in alopecia areata in both the C3H/HeJ mouse model and human patients. Human TCRbeta sequencing covered scalp tissue and sorted CD4+ and CD8+ peripheral blood T cells from patchy and totalis/universalis alopecia areata patients and healthy controls. Biopsies were taken from tofacitinib-treated patients at baseline and at 4 and 24 weeks of treatment, and a later scalp biopsy was taken in several of the tofacitinib-treated patients. Scalp clonality was compared among normal scalp (n=4), patchy alopecia areata scalp (n=8), and alopecia totalis/universalis scalp (n=8). RNA was obtained with the PAXgene miRNA kit for fixed scalp, the miRNeasy kit for PBMCs, and the RNeasy kit for mouse skin. immunoSEQ multiplex PCR using 35 Vbeta forward primers and 13 Jbeta reverse primers was used to amplify TCRbeta CDR3 regions.

With respect to this clone: Its antigen remains unidentified. No much larger clonotype is one base removed from it; base qualities were not supplied.

Paper-wide results and their limitations: TCR sequences shared between patients were less clear than in mice, possibly partly because of HLA diversity in the patient population. Compared with normal scalp, lesional scalp had higher clonality and more expanded CD8+ clones, particularly in alopecia totalis/universalis, a pattern that suggests antigenic drive. Tofacitinib significantly decreased scalp clonality and the number of expanded CD8+ clones among the top 100 scalp clones. Unlike mouse skin, where gammadelta T cells dominate, normal human skin contains resident alphabeta T cells that get sequenced too, which complicates analysis of the scalp TCR repertoire. During tofacitinib treatment, many expanded lesional clones stuck around in both scalp and blood, and this persistence may partly explain why relapse happens after treatment is stopped. The treated cohort was small, with a single nonresponder, so links between baseline CD8+ expansion and response need larger studies.

A distance of 14 bases separates the germline ends of V and J, which lose 4 bases and 7 bases respectively. CDR1 SGHDN and CDR2 FVKESK are derived from the germline V gene. The CDR3 sequence holds 13 residues, the cysteine and phenylalanine included. Only the CDR3 DNA stays, 39 bases, in frame from base 1. Receptors were amplified or captured by the immunoSEQ multiplex PCR assay. RNA was extracted from all samples and reverse transcribed into cDNA as template for TCR sequencing. First-strand cDNA was synthesized with SuperScript III using a 2:1 mix of oligo-dT and random hexamers. Amplification bias was assessed with a synthetic immune receptor repertoire, and residual bias was removed computationally. Per the source publication's procedure: Raw reads were preprocessed to remove errors, and CDR3 was defined by IMGT conventions from the conserved cysteine to phenylalanine. Clonality was computed by normalizing Shannon entropy by log2 of the number of productive unique TCRs and subtracting the result from 1. Whether scalp clones were CD4 or CD8 was inferred by matching scalp TCRbeta sequences against CD4 and CD8 repertoires sorted from blood. TCRdb re-hosts the immuneACCESS table, in-frame sequences only. Its copies lack some clones; in the studies checked, an unresolved V gene accounts for under half of them, and the cause for the rest is not known. V and J calls and clone size are those listed in that table; D and trimming were worked out from the DNA. The sample data list some 180,000 clones, and approximately 50% of these were observed just once. Around 10% of the sample rests with the top ten.

The intended sense of this specimen's treatment or condition label: oral pan-JAK inhibitor, 5-10 mg twice daily. Lesional scalp punch biopsies and peripheral blood were obtained from alopecia areata patients. PBMCs were isolated by density centrifugation and stained for CD3, CD4 and CD8, and CD4+ and CD8+ T cells were sorted on a FACSAria. This sequence was found in a human donor with alopecia areata. Sequenced material: CD8+ T cells sorted from blood, taken around week 54, from a patient treated with tofacitinib. The chain joins TRBV14 to TRBJ2-7; the D gene is perhaps TRBD2, from 5 matching bases. This receptor has the CDR3 CASSPGNLFEQYF. The DNA sequence follows: TGTGCCAGCAGCCCCGGGAATCTTTTTGAGCAGTACTTC.